These 4 T cell receptor beta chains were all obtained from the same sample, sequenced in a study of blood T cell repertoires in COVID-19. The method was immunoSEQ multiplex PCR; TCRdb's version includes in-frame clones alone and lacks a portion of them. The data contain 250,000 to 300,000 clones, over 80% of them singletons. Sequencing was performed on peripheral blood. The origin of the receptors is an older woman with COVID-19, enrolled during active disease.

This clone was observed a handful of times. The chain uses TRBV11-2 and TRBJ1-2; D gene unclear. CDR1 and CDR2 (germline): SGHAT, FQNNGV. The CDR3 runs to 12 residues. Between the trimmed V and J ends, which lost 4 bases and 6 bases, there was a span of 9 bases. This CDR3 is CASSSEGNGYTF. CDR3 nucleotides: TGTGCCAGCAGCTCTGAGGGAAATGGCTACACCTTC.

This clone was counted once. The chain couples TRBV10-2 to TRBJ2-2; D might be TRBD2 (5 bases). Germline V gene sequence: CDR1 WSHSY, CDR2 SAAADI. Trimming cost V 2 bases and J 1 base, with 8 bases left between them. The length of the CDR3 is 15 residues. The CDR3 DNA sequence: TGCGCCAGCAGTGAGAGTAGCGTGAACACCGGGGAGCTGTTTTTT. This gives the protein CASSESSVNTGELFF.

The rearrangement links TRBV2 to TRBJ1-5, with 9 bases lining up with TRBD1. J lost 7 bases, V lost 5 bases, and 6 bases had no gene match. Germline-derived CDR1 and CDR2 are SNHLY and FYNNEI. This CDR3 is 14 amino acids long. CDR3 protein: CASSPGTGLQPQHF. CDR3 DNA: TGTGCCAGCAGTCCCGGGACAGGGCTCCAGCCCCAGCATTTT.

V is TRBV10-2 and J is TRBJ1-4, with D perhaps matching TRBD1 (5 bases). Germline-derived CDR1 and CDR2 are WSHSY and SAAADI. The CDR3 is 15 amino acids. V dropped 1 base and J dropped 6 bases, with 12 bases sitting between them. CDR3 nucleotide sequence: TGCGCCAGCAGTGAGTTCGGGACGGGGGATGAAAAACTGTTTTTT. Residues: CASSEFGTGDEKLFF.